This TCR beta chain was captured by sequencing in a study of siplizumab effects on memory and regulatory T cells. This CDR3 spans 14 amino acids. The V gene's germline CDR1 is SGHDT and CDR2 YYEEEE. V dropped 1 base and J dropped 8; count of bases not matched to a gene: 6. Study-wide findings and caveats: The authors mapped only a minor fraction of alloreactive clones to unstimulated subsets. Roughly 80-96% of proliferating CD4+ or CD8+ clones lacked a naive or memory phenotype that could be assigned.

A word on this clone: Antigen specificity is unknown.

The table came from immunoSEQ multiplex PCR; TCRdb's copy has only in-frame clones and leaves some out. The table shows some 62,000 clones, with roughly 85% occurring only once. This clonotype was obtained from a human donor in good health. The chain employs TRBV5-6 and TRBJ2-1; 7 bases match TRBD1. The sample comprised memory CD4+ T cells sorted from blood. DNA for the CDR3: TGTGCCAGCAGCTTGTTCAACAGGGGCGATGAGCAGTTCTTC. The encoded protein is CASSLFNRGDEQFF.